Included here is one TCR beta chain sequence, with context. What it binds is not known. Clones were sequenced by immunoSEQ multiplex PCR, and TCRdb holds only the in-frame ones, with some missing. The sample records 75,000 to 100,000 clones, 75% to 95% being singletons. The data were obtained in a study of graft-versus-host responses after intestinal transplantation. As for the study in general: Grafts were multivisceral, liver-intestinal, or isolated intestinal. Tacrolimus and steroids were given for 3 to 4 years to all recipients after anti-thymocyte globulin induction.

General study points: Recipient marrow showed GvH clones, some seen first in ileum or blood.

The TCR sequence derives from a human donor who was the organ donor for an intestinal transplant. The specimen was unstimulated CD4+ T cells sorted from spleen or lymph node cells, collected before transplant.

The CDR3 spells CSVVGLASSYNEQFF. The CDR3 DNA follows: TGCAGCGTTGTAGGACTAGCTAGCTCCTACAATGAGCAGTTCTTC. The genes are TRBV29-1 and TRBJ2-1; 8 bases line up with TRBD2. Trimming took 4 bases from V and 0 from J; bases not matched to a gene: 5. The CDR3 is 15 residues long. Germline assignment: CDR1 SQVTM and CDR2 ANQGSEA.